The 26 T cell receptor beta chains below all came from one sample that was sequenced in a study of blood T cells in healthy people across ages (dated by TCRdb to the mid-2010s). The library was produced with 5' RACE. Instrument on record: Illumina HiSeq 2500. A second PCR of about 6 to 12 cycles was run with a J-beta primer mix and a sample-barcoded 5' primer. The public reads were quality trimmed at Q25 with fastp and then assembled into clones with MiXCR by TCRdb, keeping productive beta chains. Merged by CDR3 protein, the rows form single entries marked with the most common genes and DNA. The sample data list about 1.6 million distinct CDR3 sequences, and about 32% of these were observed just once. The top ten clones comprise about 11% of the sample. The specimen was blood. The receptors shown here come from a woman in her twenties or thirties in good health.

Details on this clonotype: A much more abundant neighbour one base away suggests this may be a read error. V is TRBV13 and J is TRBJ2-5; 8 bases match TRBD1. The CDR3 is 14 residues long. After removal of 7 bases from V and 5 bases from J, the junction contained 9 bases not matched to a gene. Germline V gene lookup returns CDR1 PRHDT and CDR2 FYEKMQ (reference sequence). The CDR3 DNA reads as TGTGCCAGCAACCTCAGGGGGCGGTATGAGACCCAGTACTTC. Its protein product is CASNLRGRYETQYF. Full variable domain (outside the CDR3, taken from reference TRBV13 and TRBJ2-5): AAGVIQSPRHLIKEKRETATLKCYPIPRHDTVYWYQQGPGQDPQFLISFYEKMQSDKGSIPDRFSAQQFSDYHSELNMSSLELGDSALYFCASNLRGRYETQYFGPGTRLLVL.

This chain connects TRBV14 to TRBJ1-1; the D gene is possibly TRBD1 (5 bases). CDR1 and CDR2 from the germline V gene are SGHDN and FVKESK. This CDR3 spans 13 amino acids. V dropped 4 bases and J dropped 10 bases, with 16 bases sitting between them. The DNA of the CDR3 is TGTGCCAGCAGCCCTGCGGGGGATATGCGAGCTTTCTTT. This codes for CASSPAGDMRAFF.

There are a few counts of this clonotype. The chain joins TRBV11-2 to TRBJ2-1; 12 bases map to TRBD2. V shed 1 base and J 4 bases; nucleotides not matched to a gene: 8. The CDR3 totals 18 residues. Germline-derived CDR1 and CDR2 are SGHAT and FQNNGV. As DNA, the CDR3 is TGTGCCAGCAGCTTAGCTGGGACTAGCGGGTCGTCATACAATGAGCAGTTCTTC. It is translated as CASSLAGTSGSSYNEQFF.

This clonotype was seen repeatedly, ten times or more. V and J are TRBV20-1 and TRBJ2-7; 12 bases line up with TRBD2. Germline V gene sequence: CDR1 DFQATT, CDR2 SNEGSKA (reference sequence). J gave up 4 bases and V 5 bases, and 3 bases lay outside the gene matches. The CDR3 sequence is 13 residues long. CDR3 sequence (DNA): TGCAGTGCTTTGACTAGCGGGAGATACGAGCAGTACTTC. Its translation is CSALTSGRYEQYF.

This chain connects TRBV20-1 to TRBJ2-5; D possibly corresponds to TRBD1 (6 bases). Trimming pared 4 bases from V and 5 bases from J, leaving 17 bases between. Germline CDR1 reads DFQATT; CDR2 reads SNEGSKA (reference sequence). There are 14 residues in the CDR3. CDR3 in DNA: TGCAGTGCTAAAGCTCATTGGGGGCGGGAGACCCAGTACTTC. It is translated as CSAKAHWGRETQYF.

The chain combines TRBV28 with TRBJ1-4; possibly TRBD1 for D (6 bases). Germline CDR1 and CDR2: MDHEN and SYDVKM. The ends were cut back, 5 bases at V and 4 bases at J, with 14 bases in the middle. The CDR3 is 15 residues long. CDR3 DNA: TGTGCCAGCAGTCTTGGCTCAGGGGTTAATGAAAAACTGTTTTTT. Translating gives CASSLGSGVNEKLFF.

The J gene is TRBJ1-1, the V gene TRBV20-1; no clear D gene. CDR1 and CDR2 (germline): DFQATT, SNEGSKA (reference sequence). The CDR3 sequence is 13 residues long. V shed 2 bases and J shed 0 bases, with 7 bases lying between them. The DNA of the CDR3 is TGCAGTGCTAGACAGGTCATGAACACTGAAGCTTTCTTT. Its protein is CSARQVMNTEAFF.

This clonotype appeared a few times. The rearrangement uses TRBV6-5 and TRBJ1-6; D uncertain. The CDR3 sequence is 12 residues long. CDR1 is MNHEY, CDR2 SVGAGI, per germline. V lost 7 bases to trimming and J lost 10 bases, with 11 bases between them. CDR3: CASMTKGSPLHF. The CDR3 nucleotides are TGTGCCAGCATGACAAAAGGGTCACCCCTCCACTTT.

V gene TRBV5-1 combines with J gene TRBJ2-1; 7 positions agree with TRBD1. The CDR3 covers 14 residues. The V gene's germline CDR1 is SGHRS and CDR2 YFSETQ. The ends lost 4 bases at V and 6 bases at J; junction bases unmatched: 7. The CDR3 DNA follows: TGCGCCAGCAGCCGGGACAGCCCCAGCAATGAGCAGTTCTTC. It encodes CASSRDSPSNEQFF.

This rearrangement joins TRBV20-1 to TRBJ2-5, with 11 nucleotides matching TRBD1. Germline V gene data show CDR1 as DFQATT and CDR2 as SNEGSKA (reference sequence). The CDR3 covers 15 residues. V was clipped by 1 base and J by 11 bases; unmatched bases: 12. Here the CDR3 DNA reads TGCAGTGCTAGAGCTCCGGGACAGGGGGGTGCGGAGCAGTACTTC. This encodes CSARAPGQGGAEQYF.

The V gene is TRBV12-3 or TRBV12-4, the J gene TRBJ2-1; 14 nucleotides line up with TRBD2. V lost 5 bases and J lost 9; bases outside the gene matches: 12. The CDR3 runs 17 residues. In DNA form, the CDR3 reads TGTGCCAGCAGTCCGGGGACTAGCGGGAGTAAGGGGAGTGAGCAGTTCTTC. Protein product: CASSPGTSGSKGSEQFF.

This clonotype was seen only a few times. The CDR3 reads CASSYRDYGEQFF. CDR3 DNA sequence: TGTGCCAGCAGCTACCGGGACTATGGTGAGCAGTTCTTC. The chain uses TRBV7-6 and TRBJ2-1, with 7 bases identical to TRBD2. The CDR3 has 13 amino acids. The germline CDR1 and CDR2 sequences are SGHVS and FNYEAQ. V was clipped by 4 bases and J by 9 bases; unmatched bases: 6.

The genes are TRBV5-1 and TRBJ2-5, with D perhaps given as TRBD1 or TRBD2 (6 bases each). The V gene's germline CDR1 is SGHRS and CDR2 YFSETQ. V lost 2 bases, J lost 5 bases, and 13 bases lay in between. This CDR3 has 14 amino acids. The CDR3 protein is CASSFSGASETQYF. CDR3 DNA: TGCGCCAGCAGCTTCTCGGGGGCCAGTGAGACCCAGTACTTC. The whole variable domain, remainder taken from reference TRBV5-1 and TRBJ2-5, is KAGVTQTPRYLIKTRGQQVTLSCSPISGHRSVSWYQQTPGQGLQFLFEYFSETQRNKGNFPGRFSGRQFSNSRSEMNVSTLELGDSALYLCASSFSGASETQYFGPGTRLLVL.

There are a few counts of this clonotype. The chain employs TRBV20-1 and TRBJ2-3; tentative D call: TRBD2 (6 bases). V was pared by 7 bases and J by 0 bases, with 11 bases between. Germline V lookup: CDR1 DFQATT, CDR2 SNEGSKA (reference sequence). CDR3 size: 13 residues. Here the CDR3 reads CSETSLSTDTQYF. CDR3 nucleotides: TGCAGTGAAACTAGCCTCAGCACAGATACGCAGTATTTT.

CDR3 bases: TGTGCCAGCAGCCGCGGGGCCCCTCCGTGCGAGCAGTACTTC. Its protein is CASSRGAPPCEQYF. The chain links TRBV7-2 to TRBJ2-5; D might be TRBD2 (6 bases). The J call may be faulty, since TRBJ2-7 better matches the DNA end. From germline, CDR1 is SGHTA and CDR2 FQGNSA. The CDR3 contains 14 residues.

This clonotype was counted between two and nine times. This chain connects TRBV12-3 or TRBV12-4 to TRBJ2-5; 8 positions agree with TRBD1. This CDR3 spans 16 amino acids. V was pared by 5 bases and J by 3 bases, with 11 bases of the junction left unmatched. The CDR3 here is CASSPLSTGGEETQYF. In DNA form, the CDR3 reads TGTGCCAGCAGTCCCTTAAGCACAGGGGGTGAAGAGACCCAGTACTTC.

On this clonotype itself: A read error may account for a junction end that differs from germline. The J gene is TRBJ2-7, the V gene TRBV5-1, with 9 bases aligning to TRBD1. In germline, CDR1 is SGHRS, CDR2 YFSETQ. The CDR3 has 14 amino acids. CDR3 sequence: CANSTGQGSYEQYF. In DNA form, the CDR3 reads TGCGCCAACAGCACGGGACAGGGTTCCTACGAGCAGTACTTC.

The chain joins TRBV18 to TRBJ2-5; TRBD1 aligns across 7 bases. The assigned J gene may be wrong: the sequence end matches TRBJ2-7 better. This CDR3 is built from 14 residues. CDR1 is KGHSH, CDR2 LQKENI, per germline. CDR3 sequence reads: CASSRDSGAYEQYF. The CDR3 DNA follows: TGTGCCAGCTCACGGGACAGTGGGGCCTACGAGCAGTACTTC.

The CDR3 region is CASSYKLGAETQYF. The CDR3 DNA reads TGCGCCAGCAGCTACAAATTAGGGGCAGAGACCCAGTACTTC. The J gene is TRBJ2-5, the V gene TRBV5-1; possibly TRBD1 for D (5 bases). Germline V gene data show CDR1 as SGHRS and CDR2 as YFSETQ. CDR3 length equals 14 residues. V lost 3 bases to trimming and J lost 4 bases, with 13 bases between them.

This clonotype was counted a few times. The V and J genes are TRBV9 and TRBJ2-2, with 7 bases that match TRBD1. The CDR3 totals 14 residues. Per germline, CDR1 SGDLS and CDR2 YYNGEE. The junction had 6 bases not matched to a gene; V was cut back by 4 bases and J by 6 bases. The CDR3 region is CASSSRTGAGELFF. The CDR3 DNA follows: TGTGCCAGCAGCTCACGTACAGGGGCCGGGGAGCTGTTTTTT.

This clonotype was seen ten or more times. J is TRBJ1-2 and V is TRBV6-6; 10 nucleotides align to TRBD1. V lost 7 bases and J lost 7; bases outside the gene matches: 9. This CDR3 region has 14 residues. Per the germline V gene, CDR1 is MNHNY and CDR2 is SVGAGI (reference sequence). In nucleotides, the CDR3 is TGTGCCAGCACCGCCGGACAGGGGGTATTTGGCTACACCTTC. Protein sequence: CASTAGQGVFGYTF.

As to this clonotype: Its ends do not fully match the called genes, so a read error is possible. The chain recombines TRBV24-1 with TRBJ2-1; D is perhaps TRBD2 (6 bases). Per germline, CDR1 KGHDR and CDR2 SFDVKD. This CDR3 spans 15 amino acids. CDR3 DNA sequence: TGTGCCACCGGTGATTCTGGGGACTTTAACAATGAGCAGTTCTTC. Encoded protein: CATGDSGDFNNEQFF.

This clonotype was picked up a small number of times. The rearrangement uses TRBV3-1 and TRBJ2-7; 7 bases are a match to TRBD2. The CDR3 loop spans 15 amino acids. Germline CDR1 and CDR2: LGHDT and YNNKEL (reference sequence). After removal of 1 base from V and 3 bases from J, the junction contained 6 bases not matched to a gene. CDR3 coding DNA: TGTGCCAGCAGCCAAGTATCCCGGGGGGTCTACGAGCAGTACTTC. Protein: CASSQVSRGVYEQYF.

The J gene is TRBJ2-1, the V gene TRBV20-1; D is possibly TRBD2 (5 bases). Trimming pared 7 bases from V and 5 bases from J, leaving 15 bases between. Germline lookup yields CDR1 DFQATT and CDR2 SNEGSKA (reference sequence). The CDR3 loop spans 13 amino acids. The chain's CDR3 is CSETTHQDNEQFF. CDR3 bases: TGCAGTGAGACTACCCACCAGGACAATGAGCAGTTCTTC.

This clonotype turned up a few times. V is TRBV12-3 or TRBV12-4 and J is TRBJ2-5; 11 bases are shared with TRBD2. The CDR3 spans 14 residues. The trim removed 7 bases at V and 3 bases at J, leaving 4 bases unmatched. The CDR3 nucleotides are TGTGCCAGCACACTAGCGGGGGCCGAAGAGACCCAGTACTTC. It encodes CASTLAGAEETQYF.

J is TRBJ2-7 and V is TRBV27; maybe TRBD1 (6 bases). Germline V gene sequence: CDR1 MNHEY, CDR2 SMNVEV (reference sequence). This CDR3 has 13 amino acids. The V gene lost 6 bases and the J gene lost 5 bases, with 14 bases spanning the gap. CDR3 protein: CASSPGQFNEQYF. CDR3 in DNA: TGTGCCAGCAGCCCGGGACAATTCAACGAGCAGTACTTC.